Listed below are T cell receptor beta chains from one sample, sequenced in a study of blood T cell repertoires in COVID-19. Clones were read by immunoSEQ multiplex PCR, and TCRdb kept only the in-frame ones, dropping some. The repertoire has 400,000 to 450,000 clones, roughly 90% of them found once; the top ten carry roughly 1.6%. Sample: peripheral blood. These receptor sequences come from a woman between 35 and 50 years old with COVID-19, enrolled during active disease. Each CDR3 is given with its conserved first and last residue. D genes are given only for firm matches. Size is omitted from some rows. Given values are once, few, many or a class for expanded clones.

abundance | j_gene | v_gene | len | d_gene | CDR3nt | CDR3aa
few | TRBJ2-2 | TRBV7-9 | 12 | NA | TGTGCCAGCAGCTTCGTTACCGGGGAGCTGTTTTTT | CASSFVTGELFF
once | TRBJ1-1 | TRBV7-9 | 15 | NA | TGTGCCAGCAGCCAGGGCGGGGTAGGGAACACTGAAGCTTTCTTT | CASSQGGVGNTEAFF
NA | TRBJ2-2 | TRBV6-4 | 13 | TRBD1 | TGTGCCAGCAGAGCAGGGGGCACCGGGGAGCTGTTTTTT | CASRAGGTGELFF
NA | TRBJ2-5 | TRBV28 | 14 | NA | TGTGCCAGCAATGGGGCAGGGGACGGGGAGACCCAGTACTTC | CASNGAGDGETQYF
once | TRBJ2-7 | TRBV27 | 11 | NA | TGTGCCAGCAGTTTGGGGGGCGAGCAGTACTTC | CASSLGGEQYF
NA | TRBJ2-3 | TRBV6-5 | 15 | TRBD2 | TGTGCCAGCAGCCCCCCGGGACTAAGAGAAGATACGCAGTATTTT | CASSPPGLREDTQYF
NA | TRBJ1-1 | TRBV7-3 | 15 | NA | TGTGCCAGCAGCTTAACTTCCCGGGTGAACACTGAAGCTTTCTTT | CASSLTSRVNTEAFF
once | TRBJ1-3 | TRBV3-1/TRBV3-2 | 15 | NA | TGTGCCAGCAGCCAAGATTGGGCGCTCGGAAACACCATATATTTT | CASSQDWALGNTIYF
NA | TRBJ1-1 | TRBV27 | 15 | NA | TGTGCCAGCAGTTTAGGGCGGGGGGCGCGCACTGAAGCTTTCTTT | CASSLGRGARTEAFF
NA | TRBJ1-1 | TRBV7-2 | 15 | NA | TGTGCCAGCAGCTTAGCGCTGAGGGGGGGGGCTGAAGCTTTCTTT | CASSLALRGGAEAFF
NA | TRBJ2-1 | TRBV7-2 | 20 | TRBD2 | TGTGCCAGCAGCTTAGCGCTTTTAAAGCGGGGGGGTGGGTCCTACAATGAGCAGTTCTTC | CASSLALLKRGGGSYNEQFF